The 15 T cell receptor beta chains presented below share a single source sample, sequenced in a study of shared clonotypes between healthy human individuals. Naive CD8 cells were CD45RO-negative, positively selected for CCR7, excluding terminally differentiated effector memory CD45RA+ cells. Clones were read by immunoSEQ multiplex PCR, and TCRdb kept only the in-frame ones, dropping some. This sample has 550,000 to 750,000 clones; around 95% occur once, and the top ten carry 0.1% to 0.11%. The sequenced sample was naive CD8+ T cells sorted from blood. These receptors were taken from a woman under 40 in good health.

The chain recombines TRBV5-4 with TRBJ2-7; tentative D call: TRBD2 (6 bases). There are 15 residues in the CDR3. The V and J ends lost 3 bases and 1 base respectively, with 14 bases between them. Per germline, CDR1 SGHNT and CDR2 YYREEE (reference sequence). The CDR3 DNA reads as TGTGCCAGCAGCTCGGGATTAGCGGAGTCCTACGAGCAGTACTTC. It specifies CASSSGLAESYEQYF.

This chain joins TRBV29-1 and TRBJ1-2, with D possibly matching TRBD1 (6 bases). The germline CDR1 and CDR2 sequences are SQVTM and ANQGSEA. The CDR3 is 15 residues long. The V end was cut by 0 bases, the J end by 0 bases, with 11 bases between. CDR3 bases: TGCAGCGTTGAAGAGAACAGGGTAACTAACTATGGCTACACCTTC. It yields the protein CSVEENRVTNYGYTF.

This clone was counted a single time. The genes are TRBV6-5 and TRBJ2-1; 10 bases line up with TRBD1. The CDR3 runs to 15 residues. Per germline, CDR1 MNHEY and CDR2 SVGAGI. Unmatched junction bases numbered 5, after V lost 6 bases and J lost 3 bases. In nucleotides, the CDR3 is TGTGCCAGCAGCACGACAGGGGGCATCTACAATGAGCAGTTCTTC. Its protein is CASSTTGGIYNEQFF.

The gene calls are TRBV11-1 and TRBJ2-3; D ambiguous. The germline CDR1 and CDR2 sequences are SGHAT and FQDESV (reference sequence). The CDR3 spans 12 residues. The V gene lost 5 bases and the J gene lost 2 bases, with 5 bases spanning the gap. CDR3 region: CASSPNTDTQYF. In DNA, the CDR3 is TGTGCCAGCAGCCCCAACACAGATACGCAGTATTTT.

The V gene is TRBV5-5, the J gene TRBJ2-1, with TRBD2 identical over 13 bases. The CDR3 is made up of 16 amino acids. J gave up 8 bases and V 5 bases, and 10 bases lay outside the gene matches. Germline loops: CDR1 SGHKS, CDR2 YYEKEE (reference sequence). CDR3 sequence reads: CASRTGTSGNLDEQFF. CDR3 nucleotide sequence: TGTGCCAGCAGGACCGGGACTAGCGGGAATCTCGATGAGCAGTTCTTC.

This clone was found a few times. This chain connects TRBV10-2 to TRBJ1-1, with D uncertain. V lost 6 bases to trimming and J lost 3 bases, with 2 bases between them. CDR1 is WSHSY, CDR2 SAAADI, per germline. The CDR3 extends over 10 amino acids. CDR3 amino acids: CASSDTEAFF. CDR3 coding DNA: TGCGCCAGCAGCGACACTGAAGCTTTCTTT.

The chain is built from TRBV7-8 and TRBJ1-2; tentatively, D is TRBD1 (5 bases). The V gene lost 2 bases and the J gene lost 8 bases, with 9 bases spanning the gap. The CDR3 extends over 12 amino acids. Germline values: CDR1 SGHVS, CDR2 FQNEAQ. In DNA, the CDR3 is TGTGCCAGCAGCTTATCGGGGGACGGCTACACCTTC. As protein: CASSLSGDGYTF.

V and J are TRBV7-8 and TRBJ1-3; TRBD1 might be the D (5 bases). CDR1 is SGHVS and CDR2 is FQNEAQ in the germline V gene. Trimming removed 5 bases from V and 0 bases from J, with 20 bases in between. The CDR3 length is 18 residues. CDR3 sequence reads: CASSPWGGEPSSGNTIYF. In DNA, the CDR3 is TGTGCCAGCAGCCCCTGGGGCGGGGAACCCAGCTCTGGAAACACCATATATTTT.

V and J are TRBV28 and TRBJ2-5; 8 positions match TRBD1. The ends lost 3 bases at V and 2 bases at J; junction bases unmatched: 5. The CDR3 consists of 15 residues. Germline lookup yields CDR1 MDHEN and CDR2 SYDVKM. The CDR3 reads CASSLETGAQETQYF. CDR3 nucleotide sequence: TGTGCCAGCAGTTTGGAGACAGGGGCTCAAGAGACCCAGTACTTC.

CDR3 nucleotide sequence: TGTGCCAGCAGCGAAACATCTTATCAGCCCCAGCATTTT. Amino acids: CASSETSYQPQHF. This chain links TRBV2 with TRBJ1-5; unclear D gene. Trimming cost V 6 bases and J 5 bases, with 11 bases left between them. The germline V gene encodes CDR1 SNHLY and CDR2 FYNNEI. This CDR3 has 13 amino acids.

V and J are TRBV5-1 and TRBJ2-1; D is uncertain. V was shortened by 4 bases and J by 1 base, with 12 bases between the two germline ends. The germline V gene has CDR1 SGHRS and CDR2 YFSETQ. The CDR3 extends over 15 amino acids. The CDR3 reads CASSPDARSYNEQFF. In nucleotides, the CDR3 is TGCGCCAGCAGCCCAGACGCGCGGTCCTACAATGAGCAGTTCTTC.

The V call is TRBV13, the J call TRBJ2-7; 9 bases map to TRBD1. Germline V gene lookup returns CDR1 PRHDT and CDR2 FYEKMQ (reference sequence). V shed 4 bases, J shed 4 bases, and the junction held 11 bases outside the gene matches. The length of the CDR3 is 16 residues. The CDR3 DNA sequence: TGTGCCAGCAGCTCCCCACCCGGGACAGGGCATTACGAGCAGTACTTC. Its protein is CASSSPPGTGHYEQYF.

The CDR3 spells CASRPGHSYEQYF. The CDR3 DNA sequence: TGTGCCAGCAGGCCGGGACACTCCTACGAGCAGTACTTC. V gene TRBV5-6 combines with J gene TRBJ2-5; maybe TRBD1 (6 bases). The end of the DNA aligns better with TRBJ2-7, so the J call may be wrong. The germline gives CDR1 SGHDT, CDR2 YYEEEE. This CDR3 spans 13 amino acids.

The chain has TRBV29-1 and TRBJ2-7; 12 nucleotides agree with TRBD1. CDR3 size: 12 residues. With 2 bases clipped from V and 11 bases from J, the junction kept 4 bases outside the gene matches. CDR1 is SQVTM and CDR2 is ANQGSEA in the germline V gene. The CDR3 sequence is CSVESGQGAEYF. In DNA form, the CDR3 reads TGCAGCGTTGAATCGGGACAGGGGGCAGAGTACTTC.

The chain combines TRBV28 with TRBJ2-7; a possible D gene is TRBD2 (6 bases). V shed 11 bases and J shed 6 bases, with 17 bases lying between them. From germline, CDR1 is MDHEN and CDR2 SYDVKM. This CDR3 has 12 amino acids. CDR3: CASNGGSSEQYF. The CDR3 DNA follows: TGTGCCTCCAACGGGGGAAGCTCCGAGCAGTACTTC.